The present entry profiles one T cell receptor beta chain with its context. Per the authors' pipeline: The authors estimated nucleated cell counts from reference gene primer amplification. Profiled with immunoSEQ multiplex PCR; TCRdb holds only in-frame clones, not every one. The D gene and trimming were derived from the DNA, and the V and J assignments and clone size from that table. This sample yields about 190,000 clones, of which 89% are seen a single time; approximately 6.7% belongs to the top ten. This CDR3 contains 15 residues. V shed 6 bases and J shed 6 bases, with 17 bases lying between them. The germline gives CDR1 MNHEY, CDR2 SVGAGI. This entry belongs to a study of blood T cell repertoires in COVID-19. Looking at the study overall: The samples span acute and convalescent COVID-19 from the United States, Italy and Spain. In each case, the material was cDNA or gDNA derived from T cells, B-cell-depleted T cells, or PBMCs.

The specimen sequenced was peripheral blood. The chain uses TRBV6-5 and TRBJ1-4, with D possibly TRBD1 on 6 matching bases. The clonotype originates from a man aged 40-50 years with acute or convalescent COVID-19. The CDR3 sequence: CASSLQGREYEKLFF. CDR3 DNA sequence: TGTGCCAGCAGCCTCCAGGGGCGGGAGTATGAAAAACTGTTTTTT.